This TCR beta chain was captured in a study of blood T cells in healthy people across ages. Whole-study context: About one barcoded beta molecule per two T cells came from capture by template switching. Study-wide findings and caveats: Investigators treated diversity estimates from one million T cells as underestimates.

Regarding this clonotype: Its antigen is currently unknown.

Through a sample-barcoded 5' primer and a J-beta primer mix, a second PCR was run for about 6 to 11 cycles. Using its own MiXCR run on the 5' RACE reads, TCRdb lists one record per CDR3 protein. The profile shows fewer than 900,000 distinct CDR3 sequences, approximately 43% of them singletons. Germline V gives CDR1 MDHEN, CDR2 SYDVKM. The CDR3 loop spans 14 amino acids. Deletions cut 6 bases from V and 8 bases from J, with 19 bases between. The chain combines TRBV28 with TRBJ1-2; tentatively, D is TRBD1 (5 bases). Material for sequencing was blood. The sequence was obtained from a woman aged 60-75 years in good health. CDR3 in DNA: TGTGCCAGCAGCGCCAACGGGGGTTTGGGGGGCTACACCTTC. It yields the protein CASSANGGLGGYTF.